This T cell receptor beta chain was obtained from a study of blood T cell repertoires in COVID-19. Overall study: Material from acute and convalescent COVID-19 was sourced from the United States, Italy and Spain.

Germline assignment: CDR1 MDHEN and CDR2 SYDVKM. The germline V and J ends were trimmed by 3 bases and 1 base, with 10 bases remaining between them. This CDR3 has 14 residues. Per the study methods: Nucleated cell number was recorded as an estimate derived from reference gene primer amplification. Repertoires were generated with immunoSEQ multiplex PCR, while TCRdb's copy carries only in-frame clones and drops some. V, J and clone size were drawn from that table, and D and trimming were deduced from the DNA. The sample contains some 200,000 clones, 86% of which appear only once. This rearrangement joins TRBV28 to TRBJ2-7; no firm D call. The sequence was obtained from a man in his 70s with acute or convalescent COVID-19. The sequenced sample consisted of peripheral blood. The CDR3 sequence is CASSLSHSSYEQYF. The CDR3 region has the DNA TGTGCCAGCAGTTTGTCCCACAGTTCCTACGAGCAGTACTTC.